This T cell receptor (beta chain) was recorded in a study of response to subunit inactivated influenza vaccine. Study-level findings and limits: Each seasonal influenza vaccination, the authors suggested, recruits few new T cells.

Using its own MiXCR run on the RT-PCR reads, TCRdb lists one record per CDR3 protein. The sample lists roughly 570,000 distinct CDR3 sequences; 13% were seen once. The length of the CDR3 is 15 residues. Trimming removed 7 bases from V and 6 bases from J; junction bases left unmatched: 9. Comment on this clonotype: Its antigen is as yet unknown.

The source was PBMCs from blood, collected roughly 47 days after vaccination. This chain joins TRBV12-3 or TRBV12-4 and TRBJ2-3; 11 bases match TRBD2. The receptor comes from a man in his forties or fifties who received an inactivated influenza vaccine. CDR3 protein: CASKMLAGGGDTQYF. The CDR3 nucleotides read TGTGCCAGCAAAATGCTAGCGGGAGGAGGTGATACGCAGTATTTT.